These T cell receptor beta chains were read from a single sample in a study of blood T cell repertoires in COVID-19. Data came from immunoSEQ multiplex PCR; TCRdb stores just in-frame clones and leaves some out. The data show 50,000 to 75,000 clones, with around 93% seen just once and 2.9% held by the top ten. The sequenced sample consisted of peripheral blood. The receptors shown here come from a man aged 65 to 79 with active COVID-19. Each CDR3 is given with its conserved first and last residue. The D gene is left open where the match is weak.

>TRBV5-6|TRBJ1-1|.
CASSIITVMNTEAFF
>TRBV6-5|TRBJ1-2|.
CASSFRPQQANYGYTF
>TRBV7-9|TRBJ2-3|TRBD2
CASSLEGLDTDTQYF
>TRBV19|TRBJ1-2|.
CASSRLGPLEGYTF
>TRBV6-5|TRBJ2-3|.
CASSYSGQSTDTQYF
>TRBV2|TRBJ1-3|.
CASSDMTPSPTSSGNTIYF
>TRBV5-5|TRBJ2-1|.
CASSSQSSYNEQFF
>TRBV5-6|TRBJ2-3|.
CASSYMVADTQYF
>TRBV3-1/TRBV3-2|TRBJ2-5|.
CASSKSGGQETQYF
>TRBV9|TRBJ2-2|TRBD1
CASSLRRGQGAGGTGELFF
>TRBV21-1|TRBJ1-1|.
CASTRHGGNTEAFF
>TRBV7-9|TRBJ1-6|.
CASSPSGVNSPLHF
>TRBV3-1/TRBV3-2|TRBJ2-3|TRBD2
CASSRTSGGARRLIGDTQYF
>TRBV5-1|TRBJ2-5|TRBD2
CASSVGSGGKETQYF
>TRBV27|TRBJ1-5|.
CASSLSAGSNQPQHF
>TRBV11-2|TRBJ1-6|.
CASSLIPGDNSPLHF
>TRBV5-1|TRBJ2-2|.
CASSPARGTHTGELFF
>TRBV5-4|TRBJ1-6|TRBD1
CASKAGGINNSPLHF
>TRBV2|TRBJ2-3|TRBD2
CASSESGGRRTDTQYF
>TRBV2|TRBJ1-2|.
CASSGQVNYGYTF
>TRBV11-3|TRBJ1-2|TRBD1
CASSLVTGQGHYGYTF
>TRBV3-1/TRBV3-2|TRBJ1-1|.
CASSQDSGDTEAFF
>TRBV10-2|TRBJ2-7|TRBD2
CASSEPIQLARSSYEQYF
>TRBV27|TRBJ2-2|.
CASSLARTNTGELFF
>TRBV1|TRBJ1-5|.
CTSSQDRDQPQHF
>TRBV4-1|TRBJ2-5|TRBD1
CASSRVQGWTETQYF
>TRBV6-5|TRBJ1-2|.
CASSYRREVDYGYTF
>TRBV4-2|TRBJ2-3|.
CASSQVVRHTQYF
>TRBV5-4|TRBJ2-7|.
CASSPSTRDEQYF
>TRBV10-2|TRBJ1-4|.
CASSITNEKLFF
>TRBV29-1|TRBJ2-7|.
CSVDGGGGVRQYF
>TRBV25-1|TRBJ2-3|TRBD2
CASQRSLAGGDTQYF
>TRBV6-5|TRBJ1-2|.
CASSTSGEGYTF
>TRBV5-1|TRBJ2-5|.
CASSPGVGFAADQETQYF
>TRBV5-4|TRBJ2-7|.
CASSLLEGGEQYF
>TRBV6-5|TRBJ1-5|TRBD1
CASGTGARSNQPQHF
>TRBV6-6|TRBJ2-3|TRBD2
CASSRGLAGDRGRADTQYF
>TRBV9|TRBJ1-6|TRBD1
CASSFGTVGGSPLHF
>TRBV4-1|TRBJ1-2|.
CASSHLDRDANYGYTF
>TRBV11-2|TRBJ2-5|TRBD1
CASSAGQGETLETQYF
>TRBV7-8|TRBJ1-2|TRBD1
CASSLGGTGPNYGYTF
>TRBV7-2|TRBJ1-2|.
CASSMSGGPESYTF
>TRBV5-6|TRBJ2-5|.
CASNFRVGETQYF
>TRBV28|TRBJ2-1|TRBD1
CASSPPGQVDQKIF
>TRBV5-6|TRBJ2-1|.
CASSPGGRPLYNEQFF
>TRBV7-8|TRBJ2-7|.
CASTQGGAWSGQYF
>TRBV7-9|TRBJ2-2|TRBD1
CASRTTSGQAAGGELFF
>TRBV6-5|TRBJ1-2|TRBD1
CASWQGGVSIYGYTF
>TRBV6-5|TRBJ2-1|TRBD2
CASSYGGGALEGEQFF
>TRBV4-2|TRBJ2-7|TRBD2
CASSRTSGGAFNEQYF
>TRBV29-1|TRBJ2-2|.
CSVEPGTNTGELFF
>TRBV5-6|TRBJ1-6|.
CASSIDGGILISPLHF
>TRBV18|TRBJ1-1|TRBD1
CASSPVAGGLRTEAFF
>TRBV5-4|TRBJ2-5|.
CASSSTGLGETQYF